These T cell receptor beta chains were read from a single sample in a study of molecular identifiers for immune sequencing clone quantification. TCRdb re-called the PCR reads with MiXCR, one entry per CDR3 protein. The sample yields 550,000 to 750,000 distinct CDR3 sequences, roughly 21% seen once. The material sequenced was naive CD8+ T cells from blood, with Jurkat cell RNA spiked in. The source is a human donor in good health. Some libraries in this study had Jurkat cell RNA spiked in. Each CDR3 is given with its conserved first and last residue. D genes are given only for firm matches. The size of a clone is reported for some rows only, either as once, few or many, or as a class for expanded clones.

. | many | TRBJ2-7 | TRBV5-6 | TGTGCCAGCAGCCCCCGGACAGTGGACGAGCAGTACTTC | CASSPRTVDEQYF
TRBD2 | many | TRBJ2-5 | TRBV7-8 | TGTGCCAGCAGCTTAGTCCTCGCTAGCGGGCAAGAGACCCAGTACTTC | CASSLVLASGQETQYF
. | many | TRBJ2-7 | TRBV10-2 | TGCGCCAGCAGTAATGACCGAGCCATCGCCGAGCAGTACTTC | CASSNDRAIAEQYF
. | many | TRBJ2-1 | TRBV15 | TGTGCCACCAGCAGACTGTCGGGAGATGAGCAGTTCTTC | CATSRLSGDEQFF
. | many | TRBJ2-5 | TRBV4-3 | TGCGCCAGCAGCCAAGAACCCCAAACCCCCGGGGCTCCCCAAGAGACCCAGTACTTC | CASSQEPQTPGAPQETQYF
. | . | TRBJ1-6 | TRBV6-2/TRBV6-3 | TGTGCCAGCAGCCCTACGTCCGTGCGGCATAATTCACCCCTCCACTTT | CASSPTSVRHNSPLHF
TRBD2 | few | TRBJ2-1 | TRBV19 | TGTGCCAGTAGTATGACTAGCGGGAGCTACAATGAGCAGTTCTTC | CASSMTSGSYNEQFF
. | . | TRBJ2-7 | TRBV2 | TGTGCCAGCCTCCCCGGGGGGCTTTACGAGCAGTACTTC | CASLPGGLYEQYF
. | many | TRBJ2-5 | TRBV6-1 | TGTGCCAGCAGTGAGCTCGGACACGCACAAGAGACCCAGTACTTC | CASSELGHAQETQYF
. | many | TRBJ2-7 | TRBV4-1 | TGCGCCAGCAGCCAAGCCGGGGAGCAGTACTTC | CASSQAGEQYF
TRBD2 | many | TRBJ2-7 | TRBV30 | TGTGCCTGGAACCTAGCGGGAGTCGGCGAGCAGTACTTC | CAWNLAGVGEQYF
. | few | TRBJ2-1 | TRBV6-2/TRBV6-3 | TGTGCCAGCCGTAACGGGTACAATGAGCAGTTCTTC | CASRNGYNEQFF
. | many | TRBJ2-1 | TRBV30 | TGTGCCTGGAGTGCTGGACGGGACAATGAGCAGTTCTTC | CAWSAGRDNEQFF
. | . | TRBJ2-7 | TRBV19 | TGTGCCAGTAGTATGGGGACTTTCGAGCAGTGCTTC | CASSMGTFEQCF
. | . | TRBJ1-2 | TRBV4-3 | TGCGCCAGCAGCCAAGATCGAGCCGGGGGGCGAGGCTACACCTTC | CASSQDRAGGRGYTF
. | many | TRBJ2-2 | TRBV6-5 | TGTGCCAGCAGTTCCCCCCAGAACACCGGGGAGCTGTTTTTT | CASSSPQNTGELFF
. | few | TRBJ2-3 | TRBV15 | TGTGCCACCAGCAGGGACTCGGGGACAGATACGCAGTATTTT | CATSRDSGTDTQYF
TRBD2 | . | TRBJ2-3 | TRBV5-1 | TGCGCCAGCAGCCGGGGTGTCCACGTCCTAGCGGGCGTGGATACGCAGTATTTT | CASSRGVHVLAGVDTQYF
TRBD2 | . | TRBJ2-1 | TRBV29-1 | TGCAGCGTTGACCGGGACTACAGCAATGAGCAGTTCTTC | CSVDRDYSNEQFF
. | many | TRBJ2-5 | TRBV30 | TGTGCCTGGACCACCCTACTTGCGAACGGAGAGACCCAGTACTTC | CAWTTLLANGETQYF
. | many | TRBJ1-1 | TRBV15 | TGTGCCACCAGCAGAGACCGGCAGAAGGGCACTGAAGCTTTCTTT | CATSRDRQKGTEAFF
. | few | TRBJ1-2 | TRBV5-4 | TGTGCCAGCAGCTTGGGGGGGACGACCCATGATGGCTACACCTTC | CASSLGGTTHDGYTF
. | many | TRBJ2-1 | TRBV7-2 | TGTGCCAGCAGCTCCCTCCCGCAGGCGGTCTACAATGAGCAGTTCTTC | CASSSLPQAVYNEQFF
. | . | TRBJ2-1 | TRBV11-2 | TGTGCCAGCAGCTCTAACGGGGACAATGAGCAGTTCTTC | CASSSNGDNEQFF
. | few | TRBJ1-2 | TRBV6-2/TRBV6-3 | TGTGCCAGCAGTTACCAGCCTCAGGCCCCCAACTATGGCTACACCTTC | CASSYQPQAPNYGYTF
. | many | TRBJ1-5 | TRBV12-3/TRBV12-4 | TGTGCCAGCAGTTTAAGGGTATGGGGTCAGCCCCAGCATTTT | CASSLRVWGQPQHF
TRBD1 | . | TRBJ2-7 | TRBV28 | TGTGCCAGCAGTTTTGGACAGGCCCACCACGAGCAGTACTTC | CASSFGQAHHEQYF
. | . | TRBJ1-4 | TRBV4-3 | TGCGCCAGCAGCCAAAAATTCACACTTAATGAAAAGCTGTTTTTT | CASSQKFTLNEKLFF
TRBD2 | many | TRBJ2-3 | TRBV7-9 | TGTGCCAGCAGCCCCACTAGCGGGGGCTTCGAGGGAGATACGCAGTATTTT | CASSPTSGGFEGDTQYF